This T cell receptor (beta chain) appears in the sequencing data of a study of regulatory dendritic cells for organ transplantation. On this clone itself: Its target is unknown.

Study findings and constraints: Naive CD4+ and CD8+ repertoires were highly diverse; memory CD8+ was most oligoclonal.

Trimming stripped 7 bases from V and 5 bases from J, with 4 bases between. The CDR3 has 10 residues. Germline CDR1 is MNHEY and CDR2 is SVGAGI. FACS sorted CD4+ or CD8+ T cells into CD45RA+ naive and CD45RO+ memory. Measured with immunoSEQ multiplex PCR; TCRdb has only the in-frame clones, and not every one. Among approximately 19,000 clones listed, about 80% were seen once. The receptor's source is a human donor in good health. The chain employs TRBV6-5 and TRBJ2-3, with D unresolved. The sequenced material came from memory CD4+ T cells from blood. Subset given: CD45RO+ memory T cells. CDR3 in amino acids: CASMRDTQYF. As DNA, the CDR3 is TGTGCCAGCATGAGAGATACGCAGTATTTT.